These T cell receptor beta chains were read from a single sample in a study of shared clonotypes between healthy human individuals. Profiled with immunoSEQ multiplex PCR; TCRdb holds only in-frame clones, not every one. Among about 1.1 million clones listed, approximately 75% were seen once. Sequencing input: memory CD4+ T cells from PBMCs. These receptors were collected from a man aged 18 to 30 in good health. Some clones in this sample may be carry-over from other donors' samples. Both conserved end residues are part of each CDR3. The D gene is left open where the match is weak. Clone size appears in some rows only: once, few, many, or a class for an expanded clone.

v_call: TRBV28
cdr3_length: 15
clone_size: NA
j_call: TRBJ2-1
d_call: TRBD2
cdr3_nt: TGTGCCAGCCAAAGACCGGGAGGGCCTAACAATGAGCAGTTCTTC
cdr3_aa: CASQRPGGPNNEQFF

v_call: TRBV28
cdr3_length: 15
clone_size: NA
j_call: TRBJ1-4
d_call: NA
cdr3_nt: TGTGCCAGCAGTACACACAGGGCTTCTATCGAAAAACTGTTTTTT
cdr3_aa: CASSTHRASIEKLFF

v_call: TRBV5-1
cdr3_length: 13
clone_size: NA
j_call: TRBJ2-1
d_call: TRBD2
cdr3_nt: TGCGCCAGCAGCGGATACGGGACTAGTGAGCAGTTCTTC
cdr3_aa: CASSGYGTSEQFF

v_call: TRBV4-1
cdr3_length: 18
clone_size: NA
j_call: TRBJ2-7
d_call: TRBD2
cdr3_nt: TGCGCCAGCAGCCCGTTGGCTAGCGGGACCAAGAGAAGCTACGAGCAGTACTTC
cdr3_aa: CASSPLASGTKRSYEQYF

v_call: TRBV5-4
cdr3_length: 14
clone_size: NA
j_call: TRBJ1-6
d_call: NA
cdr3_nt: TGTGCCAGCAGCCGTGACAGGTTTGATTCACCCCTCCACTTT
cdr3_aa: CASSRDRFDSPLHF

v_call: TRBV7-3
cdr3_length: 15
clone_size: once
j_call: TRBJ2-3
d_call: NA
cdr3_nt: TGTGCCAGCAGCTTTGGGGCTATACGCACAGATACGCAGTATTTT
cdr3_aa: CASSFGAIRTDTQYF

v_call: TRBV5-1
cdr3_length: 14
clone_size: NA
j_call: TRBJ2-1
d_call: TRBD1
cdr3_nt: TGCGCCAGCAGCGAGGGACAGGGGGCAATGAAGCAGTTCTTC
cdr3_aa: CASSEGQGAMKQFF

v_call: TRBV5-1
cdr3_length: 14
clone_size: NA
j_call: TRBJ1-5
d_call: TRBD1
cdr3_nt: TGCGCCAGCAGCCTCGGACAGGGAACCCAGCCCCAGCATTTT
cdr3_aa: CASSLGQGTQPQHF

v_call: TRBV5-6
cdr3_length: 15
clone_size: NA
j_call: TRBJ1-3
d_call: NA
cdr3_nt: TGTGCCAGCAGCTCCCTCGAAACCGCTGGCGACACCATATATTTT
cdr3_aa: CASSSLETAGDTIYF

v_call: TRBV18
cdr3_length: 14
clone_size: once
j_call: TRBJ2-7
d_call: TRBD2
cdr3_nt: TGTGCCAGCTCACCAGCGGGAGCCGACGGCGAGCAGTACTTC
cdr3_aa: CASSPAGADGEQYF

v_call: TRBV4-1
cdr3_length: 15
clone_size: NA
j_call: TRBJ2-7
d_call: NA
cdr3_nt: TGCGCCAGCAGCCAAGGGCAGGTCCTAAGCTACGAGCAGTACTTC
cdr3_aa: CASSQGQVLSYEQYF

v_call: TRBV7-9
cdr3_length: 17
clone_size: NA
j_call: TRBJ1-5
d_call: NA
cdr3_nt: TGTGCCAGCAGCTCACAAAGACATTTGGGAAGCAATCAGCCCCAGCATTTT
cdr3_aa: CASSSQRHLGSNQPQHF

v_call: TRBV7-9
cdr3_length: 15
clone_size: NA
j_call: TRBJ2-7
d_call: NA
cdr3_nt: TGTGCCAGCAGCCCTATCGGAGGGGGAATTTACGAGCAGTACTTC
cdr3_aa: CASSPIGGGIYEQYF

v_call: TRBV2
cdr3_length: 15
clone_size: NA
j_call: TRBJ1-5
d_call: TRBD1
cdr3_nt: TGTGCCAGCAGCTTCGACAGGGCCACCAATCAGCCCCAGCATTTT
cdr3_aa: CASSFDRATNQPQHF

v_call: TRBV10-1
cdr3_length: 15
clone_size: NA
j_call: TRBJ2-3
d_call: TRBD1
cdr3_nt: TGCGCCAGCAGTGAGTCGGGACAGGGGACGGATACGCAGTATTTT
cdr3_aa: CASSESGQGTDTQYF

v_call: TRBV19
cdr3_length: 12
clone_size: NA
j_call: TRBJ2-1
d_call: NA
cdr3_nt: TGTGCCACCCCCGGAGTAAACAATGAGCAGTTCTTC
cdr3_aa: CATPGVNNEQFF

v_call: TRBV5-1
cdr3_length: 13
clone_size: NA
j_call: TRBJ2-1
d_call: NA
cdr3_nt: TGCGCCAGTACCCTCGGCGACTACAATGAGCAGTTCTTC
cdr3_aa: CASTLGDYNEQFF

v_call: TRBV9
cdr3_length: 14
clone_size: NA
j_call: TRBJ1-3
d_call: NA
cdr3_nt: TGTGCCAGCAGCGTAGACCCCTCTGGAAACACCATATATTTT
cdr3_aa: CASSVDPSGNTIYF

v_call: TRBV6-6
cdr3_length: 15
clone_size: NA
j_call: TRBJ1-1
d_call: NA
cdr3_nt: TGTGCCAGCAGTTATTGGGACGGAGGGGCGGCGGAAGCTTTCTTT
cdr3_aa: CASSYWDGGAAEAFF

v_call: TRBV19
cdr3_length: 14
clone_size: NA
j_call: TRBJ1-2
d_call: NA
cdr3_nt: TGTGCCAGTAGTAGTGACATGACTAACTATGGCTACACCTTC
cdr3_aa: CASSSDMTNYGYTF

v_call: TRBV7-8
cdr3_length: 15
clone_size: NA
j_call: TRBJ2-5
d_call: NA
cdr3_nt: TGTGCCAGCAGCTTATTTTTGGACGGGGAAGAGACCCAGTACTTC
cdr3_aa: CASSLFLDGEETQYF

v_call: TRBV5-1
cdr3_length: 14
clone_size: NA
j_call: TRBJ1-4
d_call: NA
cdr3_nt: TGCGCCAGCAGCCGGGACGTAGCTAATGAAAAACTGTTTTTT
cdr3_aa: CASSRDVANEKLFF

v_call: TRBV7-2
cdr3_length: 14
clone_size: NA
j_call: TRBJ2-1
d_call: NA
cdr3_nt: TGTGCCAGCAGCCTGAGCAGGTCCTACAATGAGCAGTTCTTC
cdr3_aa: CASSLSRSYNEQFF

v_call: TRBV4-2
cdr3_length: 14
clone_size: few
j_call: TRBJ2-7
d_call: NA
cdr3_nt: TGTGCCAGCAGCTCAGGGACGGGGGGCAACGAGCAGTACTTC
cdr3_aa: CASSSGTGGNEQYF

v_call: TRBV11-2
cdr3_length: 16
clone_size: NA
j_call: TRBJ2-1
d_call: TRBD2
cdr3_nt: TGTGCCAGCAGCCCCCTCCGGGGACTAGCCACTGGTGAGCAGTTCTTC
cdr3_aa: CASSPLRGLATGEQFF

v_call: TRBV15
cdr3_length: 13
clone_size: NA
j_call: TRBJ2-1
d_call: NA
cdr3_nt: TGTGCCACCAGCAGAGACGCGGGGAATGAGCAGTTCTTC
cdr3_aa: CATSRDAGNEQFF

v_call: TRBV5-1
cdr3_length: 16
clone_size: once
j_call: TRBJ1-1
d_call: TRBD1
cdr3_nt: TGCGCCAGCAGCTTGGCCGGGACAGGCCGGGGCACTGAAGCTTTCTTT
cdr3_aa: CASSLAGTGRGTEAFF

v_call: TRBV28
cdr3_length: 15
clone_size: NA
j_call: TRBJ1-1
d_call: NA
cdr3_nt: TGTGCCAGCAGTTTTTGGGCGAGGACGAACACTGAAGCTTTCTTT
cdr3_aa: CASSFWARTNTEAFF

v_call: TRBV7-2
cdr3_length: 15
clone_size: NA
j_call: TRBJ1-2
d_call: NA
cdr3_nt: TGTGCCAGCAGCTTAGCGCGGGGGGCTGGCTATGGCTACACCTTC
cdr3_aa: CASSLARGAGYGYTF

v_call: TRBV30
cdr3_length: 14
clone_size: NA
j_call: TRBJ1-4
d_call: NA
cdr3_nt: TGTGCCTGGAAGGGACGGGGTTTTCGGGAAAAACTGTTTTTT
cdr3_aa: CAWKGRGFREKLFF

v_call: TRBV29-1
cdr3_length: 14
clone_size: once
j_call: TRBJ1-2
d_call: NA
cdr3_nt: TGCAGCGTTGAAGGACGGGGGCAAGGGTATGGCTACACCTTC
cdr3_aa: CSVEGRGQGYGYTF

v_call: TRBV7-7
cdr3_length: 14
clone_size: NA
j_call: TRBJ2-7
d_call: NA
cdr3_nt: TGTGCCAGTCCCTTAGTTTTTGCGTCCTACGAGCAGTACTTC
cdr3_aa: CASPLVFASYEQYF

v_call: TRBV6-5
cdr3_length: 14
clone_size: few
j_call: TRBJ2-7
d_call: NA
cdr3_nt: TGTGCCAGCAGTTACTCGTGGGGATCCAACGAGCAGTACTTC
cdr3_aa: CASSYSWGSNEQYF

v_call: TRBV28
cdr3_length: 16
clone_size: NA
j_call: TRBJ2-2
d_call: TRBD1
cdr3_nt: TGTGCCAGCAGCCTTCTCCGGGACAGGGGCACCGGGGAGCTGTTTTTT
cdr3_aa: CASSLLRDRGTGELFF

v_call: TRBV28
cdr3_length: 14
clone_size: few
j_call: TRBJ2-7
d_call: TRBD1
cdr3_nt: TGTGCCAGCAAAGGGACAGACTCAACCTACGAGCAGTACTTC
cdr3_aa: CASKGTDSTYEQYF

v_call: TRBV10-3
cdr3_length: 15
clone_size: NA
j_call: TRBJ2-7
d_call: TRBD2
cdr3_nt: TGTGCCATCAGTGGATGGACTAGCGGATCCTACGAGCAGTACTTC
cdr3_aa: CAISGWTSGSYEQYF

v_call: TRBV27
cdr3_length: 16
clone_size: NA
j_call: TRBJ1-4
d_call: NA
cdr3_nt: TGTGCCAGCAGTTACTATAGGACAGTTACTAATGAAAAACTGTTTTTT
cdr3_aa: CASSYYRTVTNEKLFF

v_call: TRBV7-3
cdr3_length: 15
clone_size: NA
j_call: TRBJ2-2
d_call: TRBD2
cdr3_nt: TGTGCCAGCAGCCTAGGACTAGCGGGAGGGCGGGAGCTGTTTTTT
cdr3_aa: CASSLGLAGGRELFF

v_call: TRBV28
cdr3_length: 13
clone_size: many
j_call: TRBJ1-1
d_call: NA
cdr3_nt: TGTGCCAGCAGTTTGGTCGGGGGGTCTGAAGCTTTCTTT
cdr3_aa: CASSLVGGSEAFF